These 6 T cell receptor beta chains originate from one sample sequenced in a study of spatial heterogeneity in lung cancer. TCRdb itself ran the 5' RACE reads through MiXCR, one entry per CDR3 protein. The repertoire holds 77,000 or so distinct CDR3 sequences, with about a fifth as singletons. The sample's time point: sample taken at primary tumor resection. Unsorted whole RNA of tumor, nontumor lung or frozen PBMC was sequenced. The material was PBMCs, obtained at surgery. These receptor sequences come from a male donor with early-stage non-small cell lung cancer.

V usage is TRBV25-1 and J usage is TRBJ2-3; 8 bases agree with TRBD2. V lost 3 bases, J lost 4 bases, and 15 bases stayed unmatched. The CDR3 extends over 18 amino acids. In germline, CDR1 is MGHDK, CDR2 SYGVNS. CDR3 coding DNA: TGTGCCAGCAGTGATTTTGCGGGAGGAGGCTCCCTGGCAGATACGCAGTATTTT. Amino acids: CASSDFAGGGSLADTQYF.

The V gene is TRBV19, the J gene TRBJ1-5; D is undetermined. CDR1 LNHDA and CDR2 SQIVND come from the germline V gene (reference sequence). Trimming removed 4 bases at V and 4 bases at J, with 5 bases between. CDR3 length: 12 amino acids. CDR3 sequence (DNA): TGTGCCAGTAGTAATCTGAATCAGCCCCAGCATTTT. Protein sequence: CASSNLNQPQHF. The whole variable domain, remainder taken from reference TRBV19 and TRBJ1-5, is DGGITQSPKYLFRKEGQNVTLSCEQNLNHDAMYWYRQDPGQGLRLIYYSQIVNDFQKGDIAEGYSVSREKKESFPLTVTSAQKNPTAFYLCASSNLNQPQHFGDGTRLSIL.

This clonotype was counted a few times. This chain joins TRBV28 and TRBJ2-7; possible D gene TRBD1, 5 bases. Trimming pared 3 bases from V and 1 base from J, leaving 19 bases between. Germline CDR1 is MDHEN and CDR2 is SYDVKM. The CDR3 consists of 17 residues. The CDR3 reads CASSFPSDTLASYEQYF. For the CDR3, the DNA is TGTGCCAGCAGTTTCCCCTCGGACACCTTGGCTTCCTACGAGCAGTACTTC.

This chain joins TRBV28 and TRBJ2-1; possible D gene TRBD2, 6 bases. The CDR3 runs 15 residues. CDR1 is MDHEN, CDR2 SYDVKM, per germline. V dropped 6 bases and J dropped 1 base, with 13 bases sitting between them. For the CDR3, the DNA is TGTGCCAGCAGCCGTAGCGGAATATCCTACAATGAGCAGTTCTTC. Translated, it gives CASSRSGISYNEQFF.

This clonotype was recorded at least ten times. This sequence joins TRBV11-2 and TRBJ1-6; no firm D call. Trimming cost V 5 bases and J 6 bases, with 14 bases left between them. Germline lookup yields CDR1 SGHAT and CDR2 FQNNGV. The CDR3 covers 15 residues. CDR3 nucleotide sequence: TGTGCCAGCAGCCCCTCCCGGGGTGGTAATTCACCCCTCCACTTT. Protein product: CASSPSRGGNSPLHF.

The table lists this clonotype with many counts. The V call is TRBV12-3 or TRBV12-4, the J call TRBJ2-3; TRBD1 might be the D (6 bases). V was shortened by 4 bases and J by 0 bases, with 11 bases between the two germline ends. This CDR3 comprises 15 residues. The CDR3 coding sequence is TGTGCCAGCAGTTCCGACAGGACTAGCACAGATACGCAGTATTTT. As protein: CASSSDRTSTDTQYF.